This entry is about one T cell receptor beta chain. The germline gives CDR1 SGHTA, CDR2 FQGNSA. The CDR3 spans 16 residues. The V and J ends lost 4 bases and 1 base respectively, with 13 bases between them. Original methodology: Reference gene primers were amplified, and this amplification served to estimate nucleated cell counts. TCRdb's table, derived via immunoSEQ multiplex PCR, lists solely in-frame clones and lacks some. V and J calls and clone size follow that table, whereas D and trimming were derived from the DNA. The sample holds around 130,000 clones; roughly 85% are singletons and the top ten take roughly 4%. The data were taken from a study of blood T cell repertoires in COVID-19. Study overall: The samples span acute and convalescent COVID-19 from the United States, Italy and Spain. Nucleic acid was either cDNA or gDNA, and it came from T cells, B-cell-depleted T cells, or PBMCs.

This receptor was obtained from a man aged 40-50 years with acute or convalescent COVID-19. Material for sequencing was peripheral blood. This chain joins TRBV7-2 and TRBJ2-2, with D possibly matching TRBD1 (6 bases). The CDR3 sequence: CASSSSGTKNTGELFF. Here the CDR3 DNA reads TGTGCCAGCAGCTCCTCCGGGACAAAGAACACCGGGGAGCTGTTTTTT.